Listed here are 8 T cell receptor beta chains from one sample, sequenced in a study of post-analysis software for immune sequencing data. The library was made from cDNA and included unique molecular identifiers. One entry per CDR3 protein results from TCRdb running MiXCR on the PCR reads. This table has roughly 180,000 distinct CDR3 sequences, approximately 28% appearing once. Overall study findings and caveats: Among roughly five TRBV segments more frequent in patients than controls were TRBV5-6, TRBV5-1 and TRBV20-1.

The antigens for these receptors are not known. Sequences were obtained from blood. These receptors were collected from a girl between 10 and 17 years old with multiple sclerosis.

The V call is TRBV10-1, the J call TRBJ2-2; D perhaps matches TRBD2 (5 bases). The CDR3 runs to 15 residues. The V gene's germline CDR1 is WNHNN and CDR2 SYGVQD (reference sequence). The V end lost 2 bases, the J end lost 3 bases, and 10 bases lay between the germline ends. CDR3 coding DNA: TGCGCCAGCAGTGAGCCCGGGATGTACACCGGGGAGCTGTTTTTT. Translation: CASSEPGMYTGELFF.

With regard to this clonotype: A single base separates this from a much larger clone, so it may be a read error. This chain joins TRBV6-5 and TRBJ2-3, with TRBD2 matching over 7 bases. J gave up 2 bases and V 10 bases, and 12 bases lay outside the gene matches. The CDR3 totals 15 residues. Germline CDR1 reads MNHEY; CDR2 reads SVGAGI. The CDR3 sequence: CANKPSGGFTDTQYF. For the CDR3, the DNA is TGTGCCAACAAACCTTCGGGGGGATTCACAGATACGCAGTATTTT.

As concerns this clonotype: This could be a read error, since a much larger clone is one nucleotide away. No conserved phenylalanine or tryptophan is present at the end of the CDR3, so a read error is the likely explanation. The chain joins TRBV20-1 to TRBJ2-1; 11 positions match TRBD2. The germline gives CDR1 DFQATT, CDR2 SNEGSKA (reference sequence). The junction had 11 bases not matched to a gene; V was cut back by 4 bases and J by 6 bases. The CDR3 covers 16 residues. The CDR3 DNA is TGCAGTGCTATCAGACTAGCGGGATCGTCAGGCAATGAGCAGTTCGTC. Translating gives CSAIRLAGSSGNEQFV.

This clonotype was recorded at least ten times. This chain links TRBV29-1 with TRBJ2-3, with unresolved D. This CDR3 is 10 amino acids long. CDR1 and CDR2 from the germline V gene are SQVTM and ANQGSEA. Trimming pared 3 bases from V and 3 bases from J, leaving 1 base between. CDR3 protein: CSVDTDTQYF. The DNA of the CDR3 is TGCAGCGTTGATACAGATACGCAGTATTTT.

J is TRBJ1-5 and V is TRBV5-1; D gene uncertain. CDR3 length: 15 residues. Germline loops: CDR1 SGHRS, CDR2 YFSETQ. V shed 3 bases and J shed 2 bases, with 12 bases lying between them. CDR3 amino acids: CASSYGEGGNQPQHF. Here the CDR3 DNA reads TGCGCCAGCAGCTATGGGGAGGGAGGCAATCAGCCCCAGCATTTT.

This clonotype was counted only a few times. The chain links TRBV10-3 to TRBJ1-3; D is ambiguous. The CDR3 is 12 amino acids. CDR1 is ENHRY and CDR2 is SYGVKD in the germline V gene. The V gene lost 0 bases and the J gene lost 7 bases, with 4 bases spanning the gap. The CDR3 region has the DNA TGTGCCATCAGTGAGTCGCGGAACACCATATATTTT. It is translated as CAISESRNTIYF.

This clonotype was picked up many times. The V gene is TRBV10-3, the J gene TRBJ2-7, with TRBD2 matching over 9 bases. The CDR3 totals 16 residues. Losses at the gene ends were 3 bases for V and 7 bases for J; bases not matched to a gene: 13. The germline V gene encodes CDR1 ENHRY and CDR2 SYGVKD. In nucleotides, the CDR3 is TGTGCCATCAGTGATAGCGGGAGCGGATCGGCGGGGGAGCAGTACTTC. Amino acid sequence: CAISDSGSGSAGEQYF.

The chain joins TRBV25-1 to TRBJ2-7, with D tentatively TRBD1 (6 bases). The J call may be wrong; the DNA end is better matched by TRBJ2-5. Looked up from germline, CDR1 is MGHDK and CDR2 is SYGVNS. The CDR3 runs 14 residues. In DNA form, the CDR3 reads TGTGCCAGCAGTGACAGGGGATCGTTTGGGACCCAGTACTTC. It codes for CASSDRGSFGTQYF.